Sequencing of this T cell receptor beta chain was carried out in a study of blood T cell repertoires in COVID-19. At the level of the study: Material from acute and convalescent COVID-19 was sourced from the United States, Italy and Spain. From T cells, B-cell-depleted T cells, or PBMCs came the material, which was cDNA or gDNA.

The CDR3 has 15 residues. CDR1 and CDR2 from the germline V gene are ENHRY and SYGVKD. The trim removed 4 bases at V and 0 bases at J, leaving 5 bases unmatched. In the original analysis: For nucleated cells, counts were estimated from reference gene primer amplification. Sequenced by immunoSEQ multiplex PCR; TCRdb stores in-frame clones only, minus some. The V and J calls and clone size come from that table; D and trimming were worked out from the DNA. The sample holds 85,000 or so clones; nearly 95% are singletons and the top ten take almost 4.5%. This chain connects TRBV10-3 to TRBJ1-1, with TRBD1 matching over 7 bases. The TCR sequence derives from a human donor with active COVID-19. The donor label of this sample is uncertain. Sequenced material: peripheral blood. Here the CDR3 reads CAISGRDSVNTEAFF. The CDR3 region has the DNA TGTGCCATCAGTGGCCGGGACAGCGTGAACACTGAAGCTTTCTTT.